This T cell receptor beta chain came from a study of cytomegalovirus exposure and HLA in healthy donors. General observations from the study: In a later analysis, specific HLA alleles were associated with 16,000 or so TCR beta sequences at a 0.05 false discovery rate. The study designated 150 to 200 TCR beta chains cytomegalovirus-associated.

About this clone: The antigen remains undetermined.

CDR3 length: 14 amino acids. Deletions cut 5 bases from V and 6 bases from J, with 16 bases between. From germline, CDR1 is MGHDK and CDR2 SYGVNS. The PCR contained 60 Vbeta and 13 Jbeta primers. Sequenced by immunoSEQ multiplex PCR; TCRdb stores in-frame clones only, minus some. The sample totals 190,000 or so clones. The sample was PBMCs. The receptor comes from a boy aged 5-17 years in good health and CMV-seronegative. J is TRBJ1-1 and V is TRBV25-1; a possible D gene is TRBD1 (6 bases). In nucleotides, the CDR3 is TGTGCCAGCAGTTCCCACAGGGTCGGTGCTGAAGCTTTCTTT. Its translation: CASSSHRVGAEAFF.